A single T cell receptor beta chain is shown here with its context. This table comes from immunoSEQ multiplex PCR, and its TCRdb copy is limited to in-frame clones, with some not included. Of about 120,000 clones in the sample, 80% to 90% were seen once. This entry belongs to a study of blood T cell repertoires in COVID-19. CDR3 size: 17 residues. The germline gives CDR1 MNHNS, CDR2 SASEGT. Trimming stripped 3 bases from V and 3 bases from J, with 15 bases between. Sequencing was done on a sample of peripheral blood. The V and J genes are TRBV6-1 and TRBJ1-6; D remains ambiguous. The receptor's source is a man in his sixties or seventies with active or convalescent COVID-19. The chain's CDR3 is CASSEEALSFYNSPLHF. CDR3 in DNA: TGTGCCAGCAGTGAGGAGGCATTAAGTTTCTATAATTCACCCCTCCACTTT.